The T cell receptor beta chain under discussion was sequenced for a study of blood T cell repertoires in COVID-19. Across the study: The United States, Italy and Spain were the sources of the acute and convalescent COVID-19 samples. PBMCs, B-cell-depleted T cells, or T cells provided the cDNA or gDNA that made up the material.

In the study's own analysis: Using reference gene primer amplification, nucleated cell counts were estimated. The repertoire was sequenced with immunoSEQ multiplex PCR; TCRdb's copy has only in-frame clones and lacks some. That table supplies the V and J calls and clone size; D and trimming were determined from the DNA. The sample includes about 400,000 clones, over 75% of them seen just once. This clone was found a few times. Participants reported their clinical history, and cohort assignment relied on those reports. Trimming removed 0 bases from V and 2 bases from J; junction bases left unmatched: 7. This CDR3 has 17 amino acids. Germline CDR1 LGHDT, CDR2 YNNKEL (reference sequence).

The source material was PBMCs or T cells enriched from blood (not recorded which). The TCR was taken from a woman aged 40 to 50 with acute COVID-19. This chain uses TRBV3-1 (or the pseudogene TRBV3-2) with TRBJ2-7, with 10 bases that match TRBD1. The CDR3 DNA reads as TGTGCCAGCAGCCAAGAGACCGGGACAGGGGTCCCCTACGAGCAGTACTTC. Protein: CASSQETGTGVPYEQYF.